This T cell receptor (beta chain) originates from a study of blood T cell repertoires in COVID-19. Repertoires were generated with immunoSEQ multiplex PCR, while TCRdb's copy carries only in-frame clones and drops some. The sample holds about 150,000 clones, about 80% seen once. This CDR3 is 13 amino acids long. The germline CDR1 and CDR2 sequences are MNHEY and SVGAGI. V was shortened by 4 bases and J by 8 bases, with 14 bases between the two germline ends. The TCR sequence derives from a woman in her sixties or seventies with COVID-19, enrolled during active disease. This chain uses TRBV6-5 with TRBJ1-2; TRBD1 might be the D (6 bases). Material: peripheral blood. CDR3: CASSSLEGGGYTF. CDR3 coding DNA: TGTGCCAGCAGTTCCCTAGAGGGGGGGGGCTACACCTTC.